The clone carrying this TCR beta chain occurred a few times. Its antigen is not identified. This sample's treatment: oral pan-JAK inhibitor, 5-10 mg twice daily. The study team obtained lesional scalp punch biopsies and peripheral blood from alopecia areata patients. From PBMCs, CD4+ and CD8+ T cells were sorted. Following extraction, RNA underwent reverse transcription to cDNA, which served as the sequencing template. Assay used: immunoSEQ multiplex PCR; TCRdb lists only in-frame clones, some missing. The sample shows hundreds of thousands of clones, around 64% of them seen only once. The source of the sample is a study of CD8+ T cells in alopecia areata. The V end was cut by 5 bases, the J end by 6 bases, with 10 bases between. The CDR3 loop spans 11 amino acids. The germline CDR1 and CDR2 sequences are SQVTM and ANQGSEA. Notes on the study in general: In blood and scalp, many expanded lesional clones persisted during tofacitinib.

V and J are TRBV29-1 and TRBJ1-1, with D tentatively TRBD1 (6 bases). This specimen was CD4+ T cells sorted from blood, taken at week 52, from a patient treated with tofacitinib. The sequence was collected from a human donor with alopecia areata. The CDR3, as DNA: TGCAGCGTTAACAGGGAGGCTGAAGCTTTCTTT. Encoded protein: CSVNREAEAFF.